The clone carrying this T cell receptor (beta chain) showed up just a few times. Its specificity is not known. iRepertoire HTBI primers and Arm-PCR of CDR3 regions built TCR beta libraries. In the original processing: Gene usage covered approximately 60 TRBV and more than 13 TRBJ segments. TCRdb called the multiplex PCR reads again in MiXCR, with one record for every CDR3 protein. The V and J calls and clone size come from TCRdb's table, not from the authors' own analysis. The sample has 400,000 to 600,000 distinct CDR3 sequences, roughly a fifth seen once. Time point specified: persistent/refractory GD, antithyroid drugs over 5 years with positive TRAb. RNA extracted from PBMCs served as the sequencing template. Germline V lookup: CDR1 MGHDK, CDR2 SYGVNS. V was pared by 4 bases and J by 3 bases, with 7 bases of the junction left unmatched. The CDR3 is made up of 15 amino acids. This entry is derived from a study of regulatory T cells in long-lasting Graves disease. Study results and caveats: Compared with new cases, persistent Graves' patients showed reduced TCR diversity.

Sequenced here: peripheral blood mononuclear cells (PBMCs), sampled when the disease was refractory, from a patient treated with antithyroid drugs. The chain carries TRBV25-1 and TRBJ2-7; TRBD1 matches at 9 bases. This sequence originates from a female donor with Graves disease. The CDR3 is CASSANRQGGYEQYF. The CDR3 DNA is TGTGCCAGCAGTGCAAACAGACAGGGGGGCTACGAGCAGTACTTC.